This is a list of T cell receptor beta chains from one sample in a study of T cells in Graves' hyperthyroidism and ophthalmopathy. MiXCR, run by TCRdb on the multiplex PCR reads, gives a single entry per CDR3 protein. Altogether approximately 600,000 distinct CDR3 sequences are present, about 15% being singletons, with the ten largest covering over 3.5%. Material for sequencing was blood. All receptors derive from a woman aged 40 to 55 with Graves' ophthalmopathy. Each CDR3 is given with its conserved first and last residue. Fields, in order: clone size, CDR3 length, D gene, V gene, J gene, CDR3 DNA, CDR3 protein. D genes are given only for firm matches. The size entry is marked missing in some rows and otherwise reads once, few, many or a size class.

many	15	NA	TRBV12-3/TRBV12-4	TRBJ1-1	TGTGCCAGCAGTTTGAGCTTAGGGCCGAACACTGAAGCTTTCTTT	CASSLSLGPNTEAFF
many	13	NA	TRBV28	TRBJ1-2	TGTGCCAGCAGTTTAATACAAGACTATGGCTACACCTTC	CASSLIQDYGYTF
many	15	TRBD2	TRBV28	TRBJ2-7	TGTGCCAGCAGCAGTCCCGGGACTAGGAGTGACGAGCAGTACTTC	CASSSPGTRSDEQYF
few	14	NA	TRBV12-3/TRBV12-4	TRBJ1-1	TGTGCCAGCCTCCTAACCGGGCCGAACACTGAAGCTTTCTTT	CASLLTGPNTEAFF
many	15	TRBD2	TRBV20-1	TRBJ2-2	TGCAGCGCGGGACTAGCGGGATCCAACACCGGGGAGCTGTTTTTT	CSAGLAGSNTGELFF
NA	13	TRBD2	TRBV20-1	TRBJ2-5	TGCAGTGCCCCGGGACTAGCGCGGGTGACCCAGTACTTC	CSAPGLARVTQYF
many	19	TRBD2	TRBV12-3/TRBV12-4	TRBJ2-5	TGTGCCAGCAGTTTAACTAGCGGGAGACCCGGGGTCCTACAAGAGACCCAGTACTTC	CASSLTSGRPGVLQETQYF
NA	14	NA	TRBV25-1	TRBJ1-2	TGTGCCAGCAGACCCTCTCTGGCAGACTATGGCTACACCTTC	CASRPSLADYGYTF
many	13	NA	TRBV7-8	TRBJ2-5	TGTGCCAGCAGCTTTAGTGGGTTGGGGGCCCAGTACTTC	CASSFSGLGAQYF
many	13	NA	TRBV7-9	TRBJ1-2	TGTGCCAGCAGCTTAGAGGGGCGCCATGGCTACACCTTC	CASSLEGRHGYTF
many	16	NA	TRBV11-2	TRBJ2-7	TGTGCCAGCAGCCATGCACCTCAGGGAAACCCCTACGAGCAGTACTTC	CASSHAPQGNPYEQYF
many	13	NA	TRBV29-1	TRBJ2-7	TGCAGCGTTGAATTCTTCAGGGGACGCGAGCAGTACTTC	CSVEFFRGREQYF
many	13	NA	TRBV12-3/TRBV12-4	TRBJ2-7	TGTGCCAGCAGTTTAGTAGCCTTCTACGAGCAGTACTTC	CASSLVAFYEQYF
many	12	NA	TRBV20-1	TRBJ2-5	TGCAGTGCCCTCTCAGGGGTCGAGACCCAGTACTTC	CSALSGVETQYF
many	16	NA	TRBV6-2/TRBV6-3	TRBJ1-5	TGTGCCAGCAGTTACTCGAACTTGTATAGCAATCAGCCCCAGCATTTT	CASSYSNLYSNQPQHF
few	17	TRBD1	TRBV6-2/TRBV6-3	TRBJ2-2	TGTGCCAGCAGTTCAGGACAGGGAACGTTATGGGCCGGGGAGCTGTTTTTT	CASSSGQGTLWAGELFF
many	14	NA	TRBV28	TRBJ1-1	TGTGCCAGCAGTCCCATGTTTCGGGGGGCGGTAGCTTTCTTT	CASSPMFRGAVAFF
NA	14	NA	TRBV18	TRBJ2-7	TGTGCCAGCTCACCATGGCAGGAGTCCTACGAGCAGTACTTC	CASSPWQESYEQYF
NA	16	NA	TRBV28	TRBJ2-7	TGTGCCAGCAGTACTATCCCCGGGGGATTCTCCTACGAGCAGTACTTC	CASSTIPGGFSYEQYF
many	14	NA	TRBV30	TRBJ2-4	TGTGCCTGGAGTGTACCGGGAGCCAAAAACATTCAGTACTTC	CAWSVPGAKNIQYF
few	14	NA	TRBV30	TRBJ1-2	TGTGCCTGGAAGGGTCCTCCCTGGGACTATGGCTACACCTTC	CAWKGPPWDYGYTF
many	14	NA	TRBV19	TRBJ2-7	TGTGCCAGTAGTATCGGGGGCAGGGGATACGAGCAGTACTTC	CASSIGGRGYEQYF
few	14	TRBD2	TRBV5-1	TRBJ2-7	TGCGCCAGCAGCCCGGGAGGGCCCCAGTTTGAGCAGTACTTC	CASSPGGPQFEQYF
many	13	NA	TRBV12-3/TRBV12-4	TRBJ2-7	TGTGCCAGCAGTTTCACAGGGAATTACGAGCAGTACTTC	CASSFTGNYEQYF
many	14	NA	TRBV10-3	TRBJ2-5	TGTGCCATCAGTGAGGCTAGGGGGGCGGAGACCCAGTACTTC	CAISEARGAETQYF
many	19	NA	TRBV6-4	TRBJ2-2	TGTGCCAGCAGTGCCTACGGATGGGGGGCCACTCATTACACCGGGGAGCTGTTTTTT	CASSAYGWGATHYTGELFF
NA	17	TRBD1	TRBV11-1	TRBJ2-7	TGTGCCAGCAGCTCCGAGCTGCGACAGGGGGTCTCCTACGAGCAGTACTTC	CASSSELRQGVSYEQYF
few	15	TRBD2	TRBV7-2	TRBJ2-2	TGTGCCAGCAGCTTGGGCGGGAGGCCCACCGGGGAGCTGTTTTTT	CASSLGGRPTGELFF
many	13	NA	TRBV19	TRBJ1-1	TGTGCCAGTAGTATACAGGGTCCCACTGAAGCTTTCTTT	CASSIQGPTEAFF
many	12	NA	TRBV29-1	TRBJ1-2	TGCAGCGTAGCCAGGGTTAACTATGGCTACACCTTC	CSVARVNYGYTF
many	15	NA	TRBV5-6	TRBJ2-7	TGTGCCAGCAGCTTACCGGGACCAACGGCCTACGAGCAGTACTTC	CASSLPGPTAYEQYF
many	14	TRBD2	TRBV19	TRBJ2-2	TGTGCCAGTATTAGCGGGAGGGGTGGCGGGGAGCTGTTTTTT	CASISGRGGGELFF
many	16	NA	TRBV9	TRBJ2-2	TGTGCCAGCAGCGGAACAGGGTATGACTTCTCCGGGGAGCTGTTTTTT	CASSGTGYDFSGELFF
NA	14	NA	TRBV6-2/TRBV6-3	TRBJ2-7	TGTGCCAGCAGGGACCGGTTCCCCCCGGGCGAGCAGTACTTC	CASRDRFPPGEQYF
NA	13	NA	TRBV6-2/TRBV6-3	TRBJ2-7	TGTGCCAGCAGTTATGTGGGCTCCTACGAGCAGTACTTC	CASSYVGSYEQYF
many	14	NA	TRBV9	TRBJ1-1	TGTGCCAGCAGCCTCCACGTAGTGGGGACTGAAGCTTTCTTT	CASSLHVVGTEAFF
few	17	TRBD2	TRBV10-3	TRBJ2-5	TGTGCCATCAGTGAGTCGGGACTAGCGGGAGTCGGGGAGACCCAGTACTTC	CAISESGLAGVGETQYF
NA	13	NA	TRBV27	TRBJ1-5	TGTGCCAGCAGTTTTGGCGGGAGACGGCCCCAGCATTTT	CASSFGGRRPQHF
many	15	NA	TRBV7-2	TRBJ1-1	TGTGCCAGCAGCTTAGTGGGGGCATTTGCGACTGAAGCTTTCTTT	CASSLVGAFATEAFF
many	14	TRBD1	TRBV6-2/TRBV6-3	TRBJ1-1	TGTGCCAGCAGGCAACAGGGGGGGAACACTGAAGCTTTCTTT	CASRQQGGNTEAFF
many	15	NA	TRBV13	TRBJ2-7	TGTGCCAGCAGTCCGGACGTAGGGCGTCCCTACGAGCAGTACTTC	CASSPDVGRPYEQYF
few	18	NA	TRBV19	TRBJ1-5	TGTGCCGGCACGATACAGGCAGTGGCGGATTATAGCAATCAGCCCCAGCATTTT	CAGTIQAVADYSNQPQHF
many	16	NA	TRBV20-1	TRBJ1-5	TGCAGTGCTAGAGAGCCAGGGAAGGATAGCAATCAGCCCCAGCATTTT	CSAREPGKDSNQPQHF
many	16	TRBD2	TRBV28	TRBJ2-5	TGTGCCAGCAGTTCGCGACTAGCGGGACATCTAGGGACCCAGTACTTC	CASSSRLAGHLGTQYF
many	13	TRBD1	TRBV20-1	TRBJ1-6	TGCAGTGTCCAGGGACAGCCGGATTCACCCCTCCACTTT	CSVQGQPDSPLHF
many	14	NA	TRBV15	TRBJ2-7	TGTGCCACCAGCAGAGATACCGCTTACGGCGAGCAGTACTTC	CATSRDTAYGEQYF
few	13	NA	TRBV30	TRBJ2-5	TGTGCCTGGAGTGTACGCCAGAAAGAGACCCAGTACTTC	CAWSVRQKETQYF
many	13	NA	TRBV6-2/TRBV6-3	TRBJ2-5	TGTGCCAGCAAGCGGACAGTCCAAGAGACCCAGTACTTC	CASKRTVQETQYF
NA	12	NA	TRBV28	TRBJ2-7	TGTGCCAGCAGCCGAGGGCCCGACGAGCAGTACTTC	CASSRGPDEQYF
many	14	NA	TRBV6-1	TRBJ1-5	TGTGCCAGCATCCAAGGGGGGGTGGAACAGCCCCAGCATTTT	CASIQGGVEQPQHF
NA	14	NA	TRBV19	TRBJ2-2	TGTGCCAGTAGGCCCTTTGGTGTATCCGGGGAGCTGTTTTTT	CASRPFGVSGELFF
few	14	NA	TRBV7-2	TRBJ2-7	TGTGCCAGCAGCTTCCTCAAGATCCCGAACGAGCAGTACTTC	CASSFLKIPNEQYF
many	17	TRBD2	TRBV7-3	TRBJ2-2	TGTGCCAGCAGCCCCTCCTTTAGTCCGGGACTAGGGTCGGGGCTGTTTTTT	CASSPSFSPGLGSGLFF
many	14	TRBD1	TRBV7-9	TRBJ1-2	TGTGCCAGCAGTTTAGCAGGACAGGGCTATGGCTACACCTTC	CASSLAGQGYGYTF